These 11 T cell receptor beta chains originate from one sample sequenced in a study of T cell repertoires in aging, cancer and after chemotherapy. A mixed TRB-A/B primer pool amplified rearranged TRB by multiplex touch-down PCR. MiXCR, applied by TCRdb to the multiplex PCR reads, yields one record per CDR3 protein. The sample has around 12,000 distinct CDR3 sequences, 21% seen once. TCR beta rearrangements were amplified from peripheral blood genomic DNA. Sequenced material: blood. The receptors derive from a human donor in good health.

This clonotype is deemed medium-sized. The chain couples TRBV6-1 to TRBJ1-2, with 9 bases identical to TRBD1. The CDR3 covers 12 residues. Trimming took 5 bases from V and 7 from J; bases not matched to a gene: 2. Per germline, CDR1 MNHNS and CDR2 SASEGT. The CDR3 DNA reads TGTGCCAGCAGTCAGGACAGGGGTGGCTACACCTTC. Its translation is CASSQDRGGYTF.

By share, this clonotype counts as medium-sized (0.01 to 0.1%). This chain joins TRBV6-1 and TRBJ2-6; maybe TRBD1 (5 bases). This CDR3 contains 15 residues. V was shortened by 0 bases and J by 3 bases, with 6 bases between the two germline ends. Germline V gene sequence: CDR1 MNHNS, CDR2 SASEGT. The CDR3 spells CASSEAGLGANVLTF. As DNA, the CDR3 is TGTGCCAGCAGTGAAGCGGGGCTTGGGGCCAACGTCCTGACTTTC.

This clonotype showed up just once. A much more abundant neighbour one base away suggests this may be a read error. This chain links TRBV7-2 with TRBJ2-1, with D tentatively TRBD1 or TRBD2 (5 bases each). CDR1 is SGHTA, CDR2 FQGNSA, per germline. V was cut by 1 base and J by 5 bases, with 9 bases left in between. The CDR3 has 14 amino acids. The CDR3 coding sequence is TGTGCCAGCAGCTTAGTGTGGGACCACAATGAGCAGTTCTTC. Protein: CASSLVWDHNEQFF.

V gene TRBV5-1 combines with J gene TRBJ1-1; perhaps TRBD1 as D (6 bases). The V and J ends lost 0 bases and 7 bases respectively, with 19 bases between them. From germline, CDR1 is SGHRS and CDR2 YFSETQ. The CDR3 runs to 16 residues. The CDR3 region has the DNA TGCGCCAGCAGCTTGGCCGACGGCAGGGGAACGGATGAAGCTTTCTTT. This translates into CASSLADGRGTDEAFF.

The J gene is TRBJ2-3, the V gene TRBV19, with 12 bases lining up with TRBD2. CDR1 and CDR2 (germline): LNHDA, SQIVND (reference sequence). Trimming removed 4 bases from V and 4 bases from J; junction bases left unmatched: 6. This CDR3 region has 16 residues. The CDR3 reads CASSTRLAGASDTQYF. In nucleotides, the CDR3 is TGTGCCAGTAGTACCCGACTAGCGGGGGCGTCAGATACGCAGTATTTT.

By share of the sample, this clonotype is medium-sized (0.01 to 0.1%). The chain recombines TRBV27 with TRBJ1-2; a possible D gene is TRBD1 (5 bases). Germline V gives CDR1 MNHEY, CDR2 SMNVEV (reference sequence). This CDR3 is 15 amino acids long. V lost 2 bases to trimming and J lost 5 bases, with 15 bases between them. CDR3 protein: CASSLTAEGRYGYTF. DNA for the CDR3: TGTGCCAGCAGTTTAACCGCCGAGGGGCGGTATGGCTACACCTTC.

This clonotype was counted a few times. The chain is built from TRBV20-1 and TRBJ1-1; tentative D call: TRBD1 (6 bases). Trimming removed 4 bases at V and 2 bases at J, with 23 bases between. The CDR3 contains 17 residues. The germline gives CDR1 DFQATT, CDR2 SNEGSKA (reference sequence). In DNA, the CDR3 is TGCAGTGCTACACCGACAGGCGGAGATCTCCGAAACACTGAAGCTTTCTTT. Amino acids: CSATPTGGDLRNTEAFF.

V gene TRBV5-6 combines with J gene TRBJ2-1, with 11 nucleotides matching TRBD2. The length of the CDR3 is 15 residues. From germline, CDR1 is SGHDT and CDR2 YYEEEE. The ends lost 0 bases at V and 7 bases at J; junction bases unmatched: 3. CDR3 nucleotide sequence: TGTGCCAGCAGCTTGGGACTAGCGGGGCGGAATGAGCAGTTCTTC. This translates into CASSLGLAGRNEQFF.

The table lists this clonotype with a few counts. The chain recombines TRBV20-1 with TRBJ2-1; a possible D gene is TRBD2 (6 bases). Trimming stripped 5 bases from V and 0 bases from J, with 14 bases between. From germline, CDR1 is DFQATT and CDR2 SNEGSKA (reference sequence). The CDR3 covers 15 residues. CDR3 bases: TGCAGTGCTGGTCGAATCGGGAGCTCCTACAATGAGCAGTTCTTC. This translates into CSAGRIGSSYNEQFF.

This clonotype has just a few counts. V and J are TRBV12-3 or TRBV12-4 and TRBJ2-1; 10 bases align to TRBD1. The CDR3 covers 17 residues. The CDR3 here is CASGLVAGQGTANEQFF. For the CDR3, the DNA is TGTGCTAGTGGTTTGGTTGCGGGACAGGGGACCGCCAATGAGCAGTTCTTC.

By share, this clonotype ranks as medium-sized. This rearrangement joins TRBV7-9 to TRBJ2-7; D unclear. V lost 6 bases and J lost 4, with 19 bases in between. This CDR3 is built from 15 residues. Per germline, CDR1 SEHNR and CDR2 FQNEAQ (reference sequence). The CDR3 DNA is TGTGCCAGCAGTCGGCCAACAGCAATGAGGTACGAGCAGTACTTC. Translation: CASSRPTAMRYEQYF.